The 27 T cell receptor beta chains in this list originate from one sample, sequenced in a study of CD8 T cells in Susac syndrome. Random hexamers were used to reverse transcribe an amount of about 0.45 to 1 ug RNA. TCRdb redid the calling of the immunoSEQ multiplex PCR reads with MiXCR, one entry per CDR3 protein. Of some 160,000 distinct CDR3 sequences listed, approximately 96% were seen once; the top ten hold approximately 0.08%. The sequenced sample was CD4+ T cells from PBMCs. These TCRs come from a human donor with Susac syndrome.

V gene TRBV20-1 combines with J gene TRBJ2-2; tentatively, D is TRBD2 (5 bases). Germline lookup yields CDR1 DFQATT and CDR2 SNEGSKA (reference sequence). The germline V and J ends were trimmed by 3 bases and 4 bases, with 15 bases remaining between them. This CDR3 comprises 15 residues. Here the CDR3 reads CSASGKTTSTGELFF. Written as DNA, the CDR3 is TGCAGTGCTAGCGGGAAGACAACTAGCACCGGGGAGCTGTTTTTT.

This chain links TRBV7-6 with TRBJ2-1; 12 positions agree with TRBD2. Germline V lookup: CDR1 SGHVS, CDR2 FNYEAQ. With 5 bases clipped from V and 8 bases from J, the junction kept 4 bases outside the gene matches. The CDR3 has 14 amino acids. CDR3 nucleotides: TGTGCCAGCAGCCGGACTAGCGGGATCGATGAGCAGTTCTTC. Its translation is CASSRTSGIDEQFF.

The CDR3, as DNA: TGCAGCGTGAACGAGGCCACAGATACGCAGTATTTT. It translates to CSVNEATDTQYF. The rearrangement links TRBV29-1 to TRBJ2-3, with D hard to call. The germline gives CDR1 SQVTM, CDR2 ANQGSEA. The CDR3 runs 12 residues. Trimming removed 6 bases from V and 2 bases from J, with 9 bases in between.

This chain connects TRBV12-3 or TRBV12-4 to TRBJ1-3; D is unclear. The CDR3 sequence is 12 residues long. Deletions cut 5 bases from V and 5 bases from J, with 7 bases between. This CDR3 is CASSPPRNTIYF. For the CDR3, the DNA is TGTGCCAGCAGTCCCCCCCGAAACACCATATATTTT.

V and J are TRBV28 and TRBJ1-1; D is uncertain. The CDR3 length is 12 residues. Germline V gene sequence: CDR1 MDHEN, CDR2 SYDVKM. The V end lost 5 bases, the J end lost 7 bases, and 11 bases lay between the germline ends. DNA for the CDR3: TGTGCCAGCAGTCCGCTGCCGGGTGAAGCTTTCTTT. Translation: CASSPLPGEAFF.

CDR3 sequence reads: CSATGTGANTEAFF. Written as DNA, the CDR3 is TGCAGTGCTACCGGGACAGGGGCTAACACTGAAGCTTTCTTT. V is TRBV20-1 and J is TRBJ1-1; the match to TRBD1 covers 10 bases. Looked up from germline, CDR1 is DFQATT and CDR2 is SNEGSKA (reference sequence). Trimming removed 4 bases from V and 2 bases from J; junction bases left unmatched: 4. This CDR3 has 14 residues.

This chain joins TRBV4-2 and TRBJ1-2; 9 bases line up with TRBD1. The CDR3 totals 14 residues. The V segment lost 6 bases and the J segment 2 bases; nucleotides outside the gene matches: 4. Germline V gene data show CDR1 as LGHNA and CDR2 as YNFKEQ. The CDR3 protein is CASRTGQGNYGYTF. CDR3 sequence (DNA): TGTGCCAGCAGAACGGGACAGGGAAACTATGGCTACACCTTC.

The CDR3 reads CSAVHTEAFF. The CDR3 region has the DNA TGCAGCGCCGTACACACTGAAGCTTTCTTT. V and J are TRBV29-1 and TRBJ1-1, with no clear D. Between the trimmed V and J ends, which lost 7 bases and 3 bases, there was a span of 6 bases. Per germline, CDR1 SQVTM and CDR2 ANQGSEA. There are 10 residues in the CDR3.

V is TRBV29-1 and J is TRBJ1-4; D possibly corresponds to TRBD1 (6 bases). Trimming cost V 4 bases and J 3 bases, with 9 bases left between them. Germline V lookup: CDR1 SQVTM, CDR2 ANQGSEA. This CDR3 comprises 13 residues. The CDR3 sequence: CSVGPGANEKLFF. CDR3 in DNA: TGCAGCGTTGGGCCAGGGGCTAATGAAAAACTGTTTTTT.

The chain couples TRBV15 to TRBJ1-4, with 7 nucleotides matching TRBD1. Germline trimming cut 4 bases from V and 3 bases from J; bases unmatched to any gene: 5. Per germline, CDR1 LNHNV and CDR2 YYDKDF (reference sequence). This CDR3 has 15 amino acids. CDR3 amino acids: CATSIDRAPNEKLFF. CDR3 coding DNA: TGTGCCACCAGCATCGACAGGGCCCCTAATGAAAAACTGTTTTTT.

V is TRBV6-5 and J is TRBJ2-7; TRBD2 matches 11 bases. Germline CDR1 and CDR2: MNHEY and SVGAGI. The CDR3 is 18 residues long. V trimming: 4 bases; J trimming: 0 bases; junction bases outside the gene matches: 11. In DNA, the CDR3 is TGTGCCAGCAGTTTAAATTGGGGACTAGCGGCTGACTCCTACGAGCAGTACTTC. Translated: CASSLNWGLAADSYEQYF.

The rearrangement uses TRBV20-1 and TRBJ2-7, with TRBD2 as a possible D gene (6 bases). The V and J ends lost 3 bases and 4 bases respectively, with 10 bases between them. Germline CDR1 is DFQATT and CDR2 is SNEGSKA (reference sequence). This CDR3 is built from 12 residues. The DNA for the CDR3 is TGCAGTGCTAGCGGGAGAGGATACGAGCAGTACTTC. Its protein is CSASGRGYEQYF.

This sequence joins TRBV20-1 and TRBJ1-2, with 7 positions matching TRBD1. Germline-derived CDR1 and CDR2 are DFQATT and SNEGSKA (reference sequence). V gave up 4 bases and J gave up 2 bases; unmatched junction bases: 4. There are 13 residues in the CDR3. The CDR3 DNA reads TGCAGTGCTACACAGGGGCCGAACTATGGCTACACCTTC. As protein: CSATQGPNYGYTF.

The rearrangement uses TRBV20-1 and TRBJ2-3; TRBD2 is a possible D gene (5 bases). The CDR3 is 14 residues long. Trimming removed 6 bases at V and 4 bases at J, with 17 bases between. Germline CDR1 and CDR2: DFQATT and SNEGSKA (reference sequence). In DNA form, the CDR3 reads TGCAGTGCATCACTAGTAGCCTGGGCAGATACGCAGTATTTT. Protein: CSASLVAWADTQYF.

J is TRBJ2-3 and V is TRBV29-1; the match to TRBD2 covers 7 bases. The CDR3 contains 14 residues. V dropped 3 bases and J dropped 4; count of bases not matched to a gene: 7. CDR1 and CDR2 from the germline V gene are SQVTM and ANQGSEA. The CDR3 spells CSVDRAGEADTQYF. DNA for the CDR3: TGCAGCGTTGATCGGGCGGGAGAGGCAGATACGCAGTATTTT.

The chain uses TRBV12-3 or TRBV12-4 and TRBJ1-1; D unresolved. Trimming removed 2 bases at V and 5 bases at J, with 3 bases between. The CDR3 totals 11 residues. The CDR3 bases are TGTGCCAGCAGTTTATCGACTGAAGCTTTCTTT. Translating it yields CASSLSTEAFF.

The chain employs TRBV6-2 or TRBV6-3 and TRBJ2-2; weak D call: TRBD1 (5 bases). The CDR3 has 15 amino acids. Trimming pared 8 bases from V and 1 base from J, leaving 14 bases between. The germline CDR1 and CDR2 sequences are MNHEY and SVGEGT. The CDR3 nucleotides read TGTGCCAGCCGAAGAATTGGACAGAACACCGGGGAGCTGTTTTTT. Translating gives CASRRIGQNTGELFF.

V usage is TRBV7-9 and J usage is TRBJ1-1; possible D gene TRBD1, 5 bases. V gave up 1 base and J gave up 10 bases, with 13 bases separating them. The CDR3 has 13 residues. Germline values: CDR1 SEHNR, CDR2 FQNEAQ (reference sequence). The CDR3 region is CASSLDQGERAFF. DNA for the CDR3: TGTGCCAGCAGCTTAGATCAAGGGGAGAGAGCTTTCTTT. Full variable domain (remainder filled in from reference TRBV7-9 and TRBJ1-1): DTGVSQNPRHKITKRGQNVTFRCDPISEHNRLYWYRQTLGQGPEFLTYFQNEAQLEKSRLLSDRFSAERPKGSFSTLEIQRTEQGDSAMYLCASSLDQGERAFFGQGTRLTVV.

V gene TRBV3-1 combines with J gene TRBJ2-1, with a tentative D call TRBD2 (5 bases). V gave up 2 bases and J gave up 9 bases, with 17 bases separating them. This CDR3 comprises 15 residues. Germline CDR1 LGHDT, CDR2 YNNKEL (reference sequence). CDR3 loop: CASSQWASRDPEQFF. CDR3 sequence (DNA): TGTGCCAGCAGCCAATGGGCTAGCCGAGACCCTGAGCAGTTCTTC.

The rearrangement joins TRBV12-3 or TRBV12-4 to TRBJ2-1, with D possibly TRBD1 on 6 matching bases. This CDR3 is built from 16 residues. Trimming took 1 base from V and 4 from J, leaving 14 bases between them. CDR3 sequence reads: CASSLGGRGRYNEQFF. The CDR3 DNA follows: TGTGCCAGCAGTTTAGGCGGCAGGGGCAGGTACAATGAGCAGTTCTTC.

V usage is TRBV20-1 and J usage is TRBJ1-4; 10 nucleotides align to TRBD1. This CDR3 has 14 residues. Germline loops: CDR1 DFQATT, CDR2 SNEGSKA (reference sequence). The junction had 4 bases not matched to a gene; V was cut back by 3 bases and J by 6 bases. The CDR3 spells CSASDRGRDEKLFF. The CDR3 bases are TGCAGTGCTAGCGACAGGGGGCGGGATGAAAAACTGTTTTTT.

The CDR3 loop is CASQGAGESPPYNEQFF. The CDR3 DNA follows: TGTGCCTCCCAGGGAGCGGGGGAGTCCCCGCCCTACAATGAGCAGTTCTTC. The J gene is TRBJ2-1, the V gene TRBV3-1; 8 bases are a match to TRBD2. V shed 11 bases and J 2 bases; nucleotides not matched to a gene: 17. From germline, CDR1 is LGHDT and CDR2 YNNKEL (reference sequence). The CDR3 runs to 17 residues.

This chain links TRBV7-2 with TRBJ2-2; D might be TRBD1 (6 bases). Trimming stripped 3 bases from V and 6 bases from J, with 17 bases between. From germline, CDR1 is SGHTA and CDR2 FQGNSA. This CDR3 contains 16 residues. Here the CDR3 DNA reads TGTGCCAGCAGCTTCGACAGGCCGGGTATCGCCGGGGAGCTGTTTTTT. Protein sequence: CASSFDRPGIAGELFF.

V and J are TRBV7-3 and TRBJ1-1, with a possible D match to TRBD1 (5 bases). Germline assignment: CDR1 SGHTA and CDR2 FQGTGA. This CDR3 spans 17 amino acids. V lost 1 base to trimming and J lost 1 base, with 16 bases between them. CDR3 amino acids: CASSLIFGGLQNTEAFF. CDR3 nucleotides: TGTGCCAGCAGCTTAATTTTTGGGGGACTCCAGAACACTGAAGCTTTCTTT.

The chain recombines TRBV25-1 with TRBJ1-1; D might be TRBD1 (5 bases). The V gene's germline CDR1 is MGHDK and CDR2 SYGVNS. Trimming left V 11 bases short and J 0 bases short, with 13 bases between. The CDR3 has 13 amino acids. In DNA, the CDR3 is TGTGCCCACCGGGAGGGGCTGAACACTGAAGCTTTCTTT. This codes for CAHREGLNTEAFF. Together with reference TRBV25-1 and TRBJ1-1, the CDR3 gives the full variable domain: EADIYQTPRYLVIGTGKKITLECSQTMGHDKMYWYQQDPGMELHLIHYSYGVNSTEKGDLSSESTVSRIRTEHFPLTLESARPSHTSQYLCAHREGLNTEAFFGQGTRLTVV.

This clonotype was observed a single time. CDR3 in DNA: TGTGCCAGCAGTTTAGAGTCTGTTGGCTACACCTTC. It yields the protein CASSLESVGYTF. V gene TRBV12-3 or TRBV12-4 combines with J gene TRBJ1-2, with unresolved D. Trimming cost V 1 base and J 7 bases, with 7 bases left between them. The CDR3 extends over 12 amino acids.

This clonotype was recorded a few times. The chain joins TRBV24-1 to TRBJ2-1; TRBD1 aligns across 7 bases. CDR3 size: 11 residues. V was pared by 9 bases and J by 7 bases, with 2 bases of the junction left unmatched. Germline CDR1 KGHDR, CDR2 SFDVKD. CDR3 loop: CATSRGNEQFF. CDR3 DNA sequence: TGTGCCACCTCCAGGGGGAATGAGCAGTTCTTC.